A selection of T cell receptor beta chains follows, all from one sample in a study of cytomegalovirus exposure and HLA in healthy donors. Data came from immunoSEQ multiplex PCR; TCRdb stores just in-frame clones and leaves some out. The data contain 150,000 to 200,000 clones, around three quarters of them singletons. The sample consisted of PBMCs. The receptor source for this set is a man in his fifties or sixties in good health and CMV-seropositive. Both conserved end residues are part of each CDR3. A D gene is named only where the DNA matches it firmly. Not every row has a clone size; where given, it reads once, few, many or a size class.

TRBV27	-	15	-	TRBJ2-1	CASSFGGGAYNEQFF	TGTGCCAGCAGTTTTGGAGGGGGGGCATACAATGAGCAGTTCTTC
TRBV18	-	11	-	TRBJ2-7	CASSLRGEQYF	TGTGCCAGCTCACTCAGGGGCGAGCAGTACTTC
TRBV27	-	13	-	TRBJ2-7	CASSLGATYEQYF	TGTGCCAGCAGTTTAGGGGCGACCTACGAGCAGTACTTC
TRBV30	few	14	TRBD1	TRBJ2-6	CAWSTGAGANVLTF	TGTGCCTGGAGCACAGGGGCTGGGGCCAACGTCCTGACTTTC
TRBV4-2	-	15	TRBD1	TRBJ2-7	CASSPPGQGIHEQYF	TGTGCCAGCAGCCCTCCCGGACAGGGAATCCACGAGCAGTACTTC
TRBV20-1	-	11	-	TRBJ1-1	CSASRGIEAFF	TGCAGTGCTAGCCGGGGTATTGAAGCTTTCTTT
TRBV19	once	15	TRBD2	TRBJ2-5	CASSRTSGDQETQYF	TGTGCCAGTAGTCGGACTAGCGGGGACCAAGAGACCCAGTACTTC
TRBV5-1	-	15	-	TRBJ1-1	CASSLTESRVTEAFF	TGCGCCAGCAGCTTGACAGAGAGCAGGGTCACTGAAGCTTTCTTT
TRBV27	-	13	-	TRBJ1-2	CASSSQDSQWCTF	TGTGCCAGCAGTTCACAGGACAGCCAATGGTGCACCTTC
TRBV4-2	-	15	-	TRBJ1-5	CASSQDLGGVEPQHF	TGTGCCAGCAGCCAAGATTTAGGGGGTGTAGAGCCCCAGCATTTT
TRBV5-1	once	15	TRBD2	TRBJ2-1	CASSSGAGGYNEQFF	TGCGCCAGCAGCTCCGGGGCGGGGGGGTACAATGAGCAGTTCTTC
TRBV6-6	-	14	TRBD1	TRBJ2-3	CASRTGVLADTQYF	TGTGCCAGCAGGACAGGGGTACTCGCAGATACGCAGTATTTT
TRBV19	-	15	TRBD2	TRBJ2-1	CASSPTLGGRDEQFF	TGTGCCAGTAGTCCGACTTTGGGGGGGAGGGATGAGCAGTTCTTC
TRBV5-1	once	15	TRBD1	TRBJ1-6	CASSPWTGEDSPLHF	TGCGCCAGCAGCCCTTGGACAGGGGAAGATTCACCCCTCCACTTT
TRBV2	few	12	-	TRBJ2-3	CASSASWDTQYF	TGTGCCAGCAGTGCTAGCTGGGATACGCAGTATTTT
TRBV7-2	-	16	TRBD2	TRBJ2-5	CASSPGGARGGETQYF	TGTGCCAGCAGCCCCGGGGGGGCCAGGGGAGGAGAGACCCAGTACTTC
TRBV9	-	16	TRBD1	TRBJ1-1	CASSKRGQGTNTEAFF	TGTGCCAGCAGCAAACGGGGACAGGGCACGAACACTGAAGCTTTCTTT
TRBV9	-	14	TRBD1	TRBJ2-5	CASGRDRGQETQYF	TGTGCCAGCGGCCGGGACAGGGGGCAAGAGACCCAGTACTTC
TRBV7-9	-	14	-	TRBJ2-5	CASSLVVSQETQYF	TGTGCCAGCAGCTTAGTGGTCAGCCAAGAGACCCAGTACTTC
TRBV27	-	15	TRBD1	TRBJ1-6	CASGQGDTYNSPLHF	TGTGCCAGCGGACAGGGGGATACCTATAATTCACCCCTCCACTTT
TRBV4-1	-	15	-	TRBJ2-3	CASSPRARGPDTQYF	TGCGCCAGCAGCCCACGGGCAAGGGGCCCAGATACGCAGTATTTT
TRBV4-3	once	14	TRBD1	TRBJ2-5	CASSRTGGRETQYF	TGCGCCAGCAGCCGTACAGGGGGACGGGAGACCCAGTACTTC
TRBV2	-	13	-	TRBJ1-5	CASSRDGNQPQHF	TGTGCCAGCAGCAGGGATGGCAATCAGCCCCAGCATTTT
TRBV14	-	15	-	TRBJ2-7	CASSQVEDSTYEQYF	TGTGCCAGCAGCCAAGTTGAAGACAGCACCTACGAGCAGTACTTC
TRBV6-5	-	16	TRBD2	TRBJ2-7	CASSSFGLDKGYEQYF	TGTGCCAGCAGTTCCTTTGGACTAGACAAAGGCTACGAGCAGTACTTC
TRBV7-9	few	14	TRBD2	TRBJ2-5	CASSQTSGQETQYF	TGTGCCAGCAGCCAGACTAGCGGTCAAGAGACCCAGTACTTC
TRBV19	-	18	TRBD2	TRBJ2-3	CASSIVLVQRGRTDTQYF	TGTGCCAGTAGTATAGTGCTGGTCCAGCGGGGACGCACAGATACGCAGTATTTT